A single sample is the source of the 32 T cell receptor beta chains below, sequenced in a study of T cells in Graves' hyperthyroidism and ophthalmopathy. TCR beta CDR3 regions were amplified from RNA transcripts. The HTBI primer set drove a first-round RT-PCR of the TCR CDR3. MiXCR, run by TCRdb on the multiplex PCR reads, gives a single entry per CDR3 protein. This table holds 200,000 to 250,000 distinct CDR3 sequences, around 16% found once. The sequenced sample was blood. The source is a man in his forties with Graves' hyperthyroidism.

At least ten counts were recorded for this clonotype. The chain has TRBV7-2 and TRBJ1-4, with 7 bases lining up with TRBD1. This CDR3 has 15 amino acids. Germline V lookup: CDR1 SGHTA, CDR2 FQGNSA. Trimming at V came to 5 bases and at J to 7 bases, leaving 10 bases not matched to a gene. The CDR3, as DNA: TGTGCCAGCAGCCAGACAGGGCCTTTTTTTGAAAAACTGTTTTTT. Translation gives CASSQTGPFFEKLFF.

Comments on this clonotype: One base away lies a much larger clone, so this may be a sequencing read error. The rearrangement uses TRBV14 and TRBJ2-2; D unresolved. From germline, CDR1 is SGHDN and CDR2 FVKESK. V lost 6 bases and J lost 5, with 13 bases in between. The length of the CDR3 is 14 residues. CDR3 loop: CASSVGRKTGELFF. The CDR3 region has the DNA TGTGCCAGCAGTGTCGGCAGGAAAACCGGGGAGCTGTTTTTT.

This clonotype was observed many times. V is TRBV30 and J is TRBJ2-7, with 12 bases fitting TRBD1. CDR1 is GTSNPN and CDR2 is SVGIG in the germline V gene (reference sequence). The ends lost 2 bases at V and 2 bases at J; junction bases unmatched: 4. This CDR3 comprises 15 residues. CDR3 loop: CAWSIGTGGTYEQYF. CDR3 DNA sequence: TGTGCCTGGAGTATCGGGACAGGGGGCACCTACGAGCAGTACTTC.

This clonotype occurred many times. The genes are TRBV11-2 and TRBJ2-1; TRBD2 agrees at 9 bases. Germline CDR1 is SGHAT and CDR2 is FQNNGV. V shed 1 base and J 10 bases; nucleotides not matched to a gene: 14. CDR3 size: 17 residues. The CDR3 sequence is CASSLVSGGTELWEQFF. CDR3 bases: TGTGCCAGCAGCTTAGTTAGCGGGGGTACCGAATTATGGGAGCAGTTCTTC.

As to this clonotype: A read error may explain this, as a much larger clone is one base away. This rearrangement joins TRBV2 to TRBJ1-1, with TRBD1 matching 7 bases. The CDR3 spans 16 residues. The germline V gene has CDR1 SNHLY and CDR2 FYNNEI. DNA for the CDR3: TGTGACAGCAGTGGTCTGGCGACAGGGATAAACACTGAAGCTTTCTTT. Translating it yields CDSSGLATGINTEAFF.

The chain carries TRBV5-6 and TRBJ1-1, with D tentatively TRBD1 (5 bases). This CDR3 has 14 residues. Trimming took 4 bases from V and 4 from J, leaving 14 bases between them. Germline values: CDR1 SGHDT, CDR2 YYEEEE. The chain's CDR3 is CASSQTVGSTEAFF. The CDR3 DNA is TGTGCCAGCAGCCAGACAGTGGGGAGCACTGAAGCTTTCTTT.

This clonotype was picked up many times. The genes are TRBV6-5 and TRBJ1-2; D possibly corresponds to TRBD1 (5 bases). The ends were cut back, 0 bases at V and 4 bases at J, with 12 bases in the middle. Looked up from germline, CDR1 is MNHEY and CDR2 is SVGAGI. This CDR3 spans 15 amino acids. CDR3 protein: CASSYSAKGSYGYTF. The CDR3 DNA is TGTGCCAGCAGTTACTCGGCGAAGGGGAGCTATGGCTACACCTTC.

This clonotype was picked up many times. The chain combines TRBV7-9 with TRBJ2-1; D is undetermined. V lost 4 bases, J lost 9 bases, and 7 bases lay in between. The CDR3 covers 11 residues. CDR1 is SEHNR, CDR2 FQNEAQ, per germline (reference sequence). CDR3 in amino acids: CASSSSGEQFF. The DNA of the CDR3 is TGTGCCAGCAGCTCGTCCGGTGAGCAGTTCTTC.

This clonotype was seen repeatedly, ten times or more. The chain carries TRBV28 and TRBJ1-5; the D is unclear. This CDR3 has 15 residues. V lost 1 base and J 7 bases, leaving 14 bases between the germline ends. The V gene's germline CDR1 is MDHEN and CDR2 SYDVKM. In DNA form, the CDR3 reads TGTGCCAGCAGTTTATCATGGGGTTGGGCCCAGCCCCAGCATTTT. Amino acids: CASSLSWGWAQPQHF.

In its sample, this clonotype was seen a few times. The chain carries TRBV18 and TRBJ2-2; no clear D. Trimming removed 1 base at V and 0 bases at J, with 9 bases between. Germline V gene sequence: CDR1 KGHSH, CDR2 LQKENI. CDR3 size: 16 residues. The CDR3 DNA reads as TGTGCCAGCTCACCACGGAGCCAAGCGAACACCGGGGAGCTGTTTTTT. Translating it yields CASSPRSQANTGELFF.

This clonotype has at least ten counts. The chain couples TRBV30 to TRBJ1-1; D remains unclear. V was cut by 0 bases and J by 10 bases, with 9 bases left in between. Germline V gene lookup returns CDR1 GTSNPN and CDR2 SVGIG (reference sequence). The CDR3 spans 11 residues. The CDR3 region is CAWSVFGVAFF. The CDR3 DNA is TGTGCCTGGAGTGTATTCGGGGTAGCTTTCTTT.

This clonotype has at least ten counts. J is TRBJ2-5 and V is TRBV24-1; TRBD1 might be the D (5 bases). Trimming removed 3 bases at V and 0 bases at J, with 16 bases between. Germline loops: CDR1 KGHDR, CDR2 SFDVKD. This CDR3 comprises 17 residues. The CDR3 spells CATSDPITTDHQETQYF. Written as DNA, the CDR3 is TGTGCCACCAGTGATCCCATTACGACAGACCACCAAGAGACCCAGTACTTC.

The chain employs TRBV6-2 or TRBV6-3 and TRBJ2-5, with D uncertain. This CDR3 has 16 residues. Per germline, CDR1 MNHEY and CDR2 SVGEGT. V lost 0 bases and J lost 2, with 13 bases in between. CDR3 protein: CASSYSLAAYQETQYF. The CDR3, as DNA: TGTGCCAGCAGTTACTCGCTGGCAGCTTATCAAGAGACCCAGTACTTC.

This clonotype was observed at least ten times. The chain is built from TRBV15 and TRBJ2-1, with D perhaps matching TRBD2 (6 bases). The ends were cut back, 2 bases at V and 6 bases at J, with 14 bases in the middle. In germline, CDR1 is LNHNV, CDR2 YYDKDF (reference sequence). The CDR3 loop spans 15 amino acids. CDR3 loop: CATSRRLGKLNEQFF. The CDR3 DNA follows: TGTGCCACCAGCAGACGACTAGGGAAACTCAATGAGCAGTTCTTC.

This clonotype was counted at least ten times. The V gene is TRBV29-1, the J gene TRBJ2-3; 12 nucleotides agree with TRBD1. The CDR3 has 15 residues. J was trimmed by 4 bases and V by 1 base; bases with no gene match: 3. The V gene's germline CDR1 is SQVTM and CDR2 ANQGSEA. The CDR3 reads CSVEGWDRGPDTQYF. CDR3 bases: TGCAGCGTTGAAGGCTGGGACAGGGGGCCAGATACGCAGTATTTT.

This clonotype was recorded many times. J is TRBJ2-7 and V is TRBV5-1; D may be TRBD1 or TRBD2 (5 bases each). Trimming removed 0 bases from V and 2 bases from J, with 12 bases in between. This CDR3 spans 15 amino acids. Germline loops: CDR1 SGHRS, CDR2 YFSETQ. The chain's CDR3 is CASSLVAGTPYEQYF. In DNA form, the CDR3 reads TGCGCCAGCAGCTTGGTGGCAGGGACGCCCTACGAGCAGTACTTC.

This clonotype came up many times. This chain uses TRBV30 with TRBJ1-5; possible D gene TRBD1, 6 bases. This CDR3 region has 13 residues. Germline-derived CDR1 and CDR2 are GTSNPN and SVGIG (reference sequence). With 2 bases removed from V and 5 bases from J, the gap between germline ends came to 10 bases. In DNA form, the CDR3 reads TGTGCCTGGAGTAACAGGGAAGATCAGCCCCAGCATTTT. This sequence encodes CAWSNREDQPQHF.

This clonotype was seen ten or more times. The chain recombines TRBV28 with TRBJ2-3; D call uncertain. CDR1 is MDHEN, CDR2 SYDVKM, per germline. This CDR3 is 13 amino acids long. Trimming took 7 bases from V and 0 from J, leaving 8 bases between them. CDR3 sequence (DNA): TGTGCCAGCAACCAGCGCAGCACAGATACGCAGTATTTT. Translation gives CASNQRSTDTQYF.

This clonotype appeared many times. The V call is TRBV27, the J call TRBJ2-7; 9 bases are a match to TRBD1. The CDR3 is 13 residues long. Per the germline V gene, CDR1 is MNHEY and CDR2 is SMNVEV (reference sequence). J was trimmed by 6 bases and V by 4 bases; bases with no gene match: 4. The CDR3 bases are TGTGCCAGCAGTTGGGACAGGGAGGGCGAGCAGTACTTC. It encodes CASSWDREGEQYF.

This clonotype was detected ten times or more. This chain uses TRBV13 with TRBJ1-1; TRBD1 might be the D (6 bases). Trimming stripped 5 bases from V and 3 bases from J, with 19 bases between. CDR1 PRHDT and CDR2 FYEKMQ come from the germline V gene (reference sequence). This CDR3 has 16 residues. CDR3 in DNA: TGTGCCAGCAGCCAGGCGGGGGCGGACGTAGACACTGAAGCTTTCTTT. This sequence encodes CASSQAGADVDTEAFF. The variable domain in full, with the rest retrieved from reference TRBV13 and TRBJ1-1, is AAGVIQSPRHLIKEKRETATLKCYPIPRHDTVYWYQQGPGQDPQFLISFYEKMQSDKGSIPDRFSAQQFSDYHSELNMSSLELGDSALYFCASSQAGADVDTEAFFGQGTRLTVV.

This clonotype was found a few times. The chain joins TRBV9 to TRBJ2-1; 11 nucleotides align to TRBD1. With 4 bases clipped from V and 5 bases from J, the junction kept 8 bases outside the gene matches. The CDR3 spans 16 residues. Germline assignment: CDR1 SGDLS and CDR2 YYNGEE. The chain's CDR3 is CASSTAGQGVHNEQFF. The CDR3 coding sequence is TGTGCCAGCAGCACAGCGGGACAGGGGGTGCACAATGAGCAGTTCTTC.

This clonotype appeared many times. The chain uses TRBV12-3 or TRBV12-4 and TRBJ2-7; D may be TRBD1 or TRBD2 (5 bases each). The CDR3 consists of 14 residues. Trimming removed 7 bases at V and 3 bases at J, with 16 bases between. CDR3 sequence reads: CASNDGALGYEQYF. The CDR3, as DNA: TGTGCCAGCAATGACGGGGCCCTAGGCTACGAGCAGTACTTC.

This clonotype was seen ten or more times. The CDR3 DNA follows: TGTGCCAGCAGCTCGGGACGGCCTGAAGCTTTCTTT. Residues: CASSSGRPEAFF. V is TRBV3-1 and J is TRBJ1-1; D may be TRBD1 (5 bases). This CDR3 spans 12 amino acids. Germline assignment: CDR1 LGHDT and CDR2 YNNKEL (reference sequence). Trimming cost V 5 bases and J 6 bases, with 10 bases left between them.

V is TRBV6-2 or TRBV6-3 and J is TRBJ2-1; 12 nucleotides match TRBD2. J was trimmed by 9 bases and V by 5 bases; bases with no gene match: 11. Germline values: CDR1 MNHEY, CDR2 SVGEGT. This CDR3 is 16 amino acids long. The CDR3 coding sequence is TGTGCCAGCAGTCCTAGCGGGGGGGCGGGTTACGGTGAGCAGTTCTTC. Translated, it gives CASSPSGGAGYGEQFF.

Remarks on this clonotype: One base away lies a much larger clone, so this may be a sequencing read error. The V call is TRBV28, the J call TRBJ2-7, with D unresolved. CDR3 length: 13 residues. Germline V lookup: CDR1 MDHEN, CDR2 SYDVKM. Written as DNA, the CDR3 is TGTGCCAGCCTCCTGACGGATTCCTACGTGCAGTACTTC. The encoded protein is CASLLTDSYVQYF.

In this sample, this clonotype turned up many times. J is TRBJ2-3 and V is TRBV18; 8 bases match TRBD2. This CDR3 contains 16 residues. V lost 3 bases and J lost 0; bases outside the gene matches: 5. Germline V gives CDR1 KGHSH, CDR2 LQKENI. The DNA for the CDR3 is TGTGCCAGCTCACCTTACAGCGGGGGTAGCACAGATACGCAGTATTTT. Amino acids: CASSPYSGGSTDTQYF.

This clonotype was seen ten or more times. The gene calls are TRBV2 and TRBJ2-5; D remains unclear. Trimming removed 5 bases from V and 0 bases from J, with 10 bases in between. Germline loops: CDR1 SNHLY, CDR2 FYNNEI. This CDR3 contains 14 residues. The CDR3 spells CASSSQQDQETQYF. The CDR3 nucleotides read TGTGCCAGCAGTTCGCAGCAGGACCAAGAGACCCAGTACTTC.

In this sample, this clonotype turned up many times. In DNA form, the CDR3 reads TGCGCCAGCAGCCTTAGCGGGGGCCAGAACAATGAGCAGTTCTTC. Translation gives CASSLSGGQNNEQFF. The rearrangement uses TRBV5-1 and TRBJ2-1; 9 positions match TRBD2. Trimming took 4 bases from V and 5 from J; bases not matched to a gene: 7. CDR1 is SGHRS and CDR2 is YFSETQ in the germline V gene. This CDR3 region has 15 residues.

This clonotype came up a few times. The V call is TRBV10-3, the J call TRBJ1-4, with no clear D. The CDR3 extends over 13 amino acids. CDR1 is ENHRY, CDR2 SYGVKD, per germline. The V and J ends lost 1 base and 5 bases respectively, with 5 bases between them. This CDR3 is CAISEFINEKLFF. Here the CDR3 DNA reads TGTGCCATCAGTGAGTTTATAAATGAAAAACTGTTTTTT.

This clonotype has ten or more counts. The genes are TRBV3-1 and TRBJ1-1, with D possibly matching TRBD1 (5 bases). The CDR3 consists of 14 residues. Germline values: CDR1 LGHDT, CDR2 YNNKEL (reference sequence). V gave up 5 bases and J gave up 8 bases, with 18 bases separating them. CDR3 loop: CASSYSTGGTEAFF. CDR3 bases: TGTGCCAGCAGCTACTCGACGGGGGGAACCGAAGCTTTCTTT.

This clonotype was seen a few times. The J gene is TRBJ2-7, the V gene TRBV5-1; D uncertain. V lost 0 bases to trimming and J lost 0 bases, with 13 bases between them. The CDR3 covers 16 residues. Germline V gene data show CDR1 as SGHRS and CDR2 as YFSETQ. CDR3 amino acids: CASSLGAVTLSYEQYF. CDR3 sequence (DNA): TGCGCCAGCAGCTTGGGCGCCGTGACCCTCTCCTACGAGCAGTACTTC.

The CDR3 region has the DNA TGTGCCAGCGGCCTAGGCAATGAGCAGTTCTTC. This gives the protein CASGLGNEQFF. This chain uses TRBV6-2 or TRBV6-3 with TRBJ2-1; D remains ambiguous. In germline, CDR1 is MNHEY, CDR2 SVGEGT. V shed 8 bases and J shed 6 bases, with 8 bases lying between them. The CDR3 covers 11 residues.